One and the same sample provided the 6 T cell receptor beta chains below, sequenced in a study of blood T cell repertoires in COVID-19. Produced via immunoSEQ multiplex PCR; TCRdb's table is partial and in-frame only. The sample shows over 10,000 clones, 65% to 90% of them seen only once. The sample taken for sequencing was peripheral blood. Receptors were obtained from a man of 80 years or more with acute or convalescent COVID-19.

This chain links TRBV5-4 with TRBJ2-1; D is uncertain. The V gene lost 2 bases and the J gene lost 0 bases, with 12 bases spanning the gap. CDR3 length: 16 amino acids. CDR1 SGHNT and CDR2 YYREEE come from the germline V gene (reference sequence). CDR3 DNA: TGTGCCAGCAGCTTCCGCGGTCTGAGCTCCTACAATGAGCAGTTCTTC. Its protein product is CASSFRGLSSYNEQFF.

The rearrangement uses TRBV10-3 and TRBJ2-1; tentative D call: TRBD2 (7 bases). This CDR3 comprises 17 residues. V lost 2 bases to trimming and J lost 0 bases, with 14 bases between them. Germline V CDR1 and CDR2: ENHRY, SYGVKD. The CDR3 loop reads CAISETSDRNSYNEQFF. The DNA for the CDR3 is TGTGCCATCAGTGAGACTAGCGACAGGAACTCCTACAATGAGCAGTTCTTC.

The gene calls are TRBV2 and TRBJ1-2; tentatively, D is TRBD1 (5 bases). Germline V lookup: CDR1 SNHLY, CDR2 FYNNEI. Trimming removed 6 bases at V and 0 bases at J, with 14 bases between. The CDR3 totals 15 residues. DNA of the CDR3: TGTGCCAGCAGCGCCGACAGCCTAGCTAACTATGGCTACACCTTC. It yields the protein CASSADSLANYGYTF. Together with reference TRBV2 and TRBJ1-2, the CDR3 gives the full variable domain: EPEVTQTPSHQVTQMGQEVILRCVPISNHLYFYWYRQILGQKVEFLVSFYNNEISEKSEIFDDQFSVERPDGSNFTLKIRSTKLEDSAMYFCASSADSLANYGYTFGSGTRLTVV.

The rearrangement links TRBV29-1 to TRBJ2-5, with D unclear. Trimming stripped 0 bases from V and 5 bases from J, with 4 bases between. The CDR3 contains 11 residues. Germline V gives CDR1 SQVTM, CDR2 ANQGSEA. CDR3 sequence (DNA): TGCAGCGTTGAAGATCTCGAGACCCAGTACTTC. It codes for CSVEDLETQYF.

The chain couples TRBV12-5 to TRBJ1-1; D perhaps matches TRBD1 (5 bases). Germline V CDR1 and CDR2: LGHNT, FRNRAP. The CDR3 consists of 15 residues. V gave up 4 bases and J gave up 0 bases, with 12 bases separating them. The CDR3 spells CASGSGQSMNTEAFF. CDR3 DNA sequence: TGTGCTAGTGGTTCAGGGCAATCCATGAACACTGAAGCTTTCTTT. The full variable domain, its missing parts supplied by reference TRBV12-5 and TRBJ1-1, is DARVTQTPRHKVTEMGQEVTMRCQPILGHNTVFWYRQTMMQGLELLAYFRNRAPLDDSGMPKDRFSAEMPDATLATLKIQPSEPRDSAVYFCASGSGQSMNTEAFFGQGTRLTVV.

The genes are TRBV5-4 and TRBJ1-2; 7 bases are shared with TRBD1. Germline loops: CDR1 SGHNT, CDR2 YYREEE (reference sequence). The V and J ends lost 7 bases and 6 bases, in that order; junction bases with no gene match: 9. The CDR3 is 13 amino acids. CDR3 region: CASAIRRGNGYTF. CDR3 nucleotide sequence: TGTGCCAGCGCAATACGCAGGGGGAATGGCTACACCTTC.